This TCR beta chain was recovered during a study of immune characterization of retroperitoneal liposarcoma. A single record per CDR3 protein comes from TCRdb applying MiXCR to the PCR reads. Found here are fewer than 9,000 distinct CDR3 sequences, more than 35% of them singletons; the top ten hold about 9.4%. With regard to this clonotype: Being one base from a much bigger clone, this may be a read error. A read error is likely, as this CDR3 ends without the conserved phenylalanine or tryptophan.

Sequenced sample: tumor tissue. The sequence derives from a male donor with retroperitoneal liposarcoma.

CDR3 sequence reads: CASSLAGGSYEQFV. CDR3 nucleotides: TGTGCCAGCAGCTTAGCCGGCGGGAGCTACGAGCAGTTCGTC. The rearrangement joins TRBV7-2 to TRBJ2-5; 7 nucleotides align to TRBD2. The J call may not be correct, given that the DNA end is closer to TRBJ2-1. The length of the CDR3 is 14 residues. CDR1 is SGHTA and CDR2 is FQGNSA in the germline V gene.